A single sample gave rise to the 30 T cell receptor beta chains below, sequenced in a study of blood T cells in healthy people across ages (dated by TCRdb to between 2014 and 2016). Library creation used 5' RACE. The run used an Illumina HiSeq 2500. The second PCR ran for about 6 to 11 cycles and used a J-beta primer mix along with a sample-barcoded 5' primer. The public reads were run again by TCRdb, first through fastp at Q25 and then through MiXCR, and only productive beta chains were kept. Each record represents a unique CDR3 protein, reported with the most common genes and DNA among its rows. In this sample the table shows more than 1,400,000 distinct CDR3 sequences, around 39% of which occur a single time. The ten largest account for 7% to 9.5% of the sample. The sequencing input was blood. These receptors all come from a young woman in good health.

The chain uses TRBV6-2 or TRBV6-3 and TRBJ1-2, with unresolved D. This CDR3 has 10 residues. Trimming removed 9 bases from V and 8 bases from J, with 10 bases in between. The germline gives CDR1 MNHEY, CDR2 SVGEGT. The CDR3 sequence: CASWHVGYTF. The CDR3 coding sequence is TGTGCCAGTTGGCACGTCGGCTACACCTTC.

The chain is built from TRBV3-1 and TRBJ2-1; 9 bases align to TRBD1. The CDR3 totals 18 residues. V was pared by 4 bases and J by 3 bases, with 13 bases of the junction left unmatched. Germline V CDR1 and CDR2: LGHDT, YNNKEL (reference sequence). CDR3 nucleotides: TGTGCCAGCAGCCGAAACCAAGACGGGACAGGGTACTACAATGAGCAGTTCTTC. This codes for CASSRNQDGTGYYNEQFF.

The J gene is TRBJ2-1, the V gene TRBV5-1, with 10 positions matching TRBD2. The junction had 9 bases not matched to a gene; V was cut back by 3 bases and J by 3 bases. Per the germline V gene, CDR1 is SGHRS and CDR2 is YFSETQ. The CDR3 length is 17 residues. The CDR3 is CASSSGASGSGYNEQFF. CDR3 DNA: TGCGCCAGCAGCTCCGGCGCTAGCGGGAGCGGCTACAATGAGCAGTTCTTC.

The V call is TRBV7-2, the J call TRBJ2-3; 8 nucleotides match TRBD1. The V segment lost 5 bases and the J segment 3 bases; nucleotides outside the gene matches: 4. Germline CDR1 is SGHTA and CDR2 is FQGNSA. This CDR3 region has 14 residues. The CDR3 loop reads CASSTGGKTDTQYF. CDR3 in DNA: TGTGCCAGCAGCACAGGGGGGAAAACAGATACGCAGTATTTT.

This clonotype was observed a handful of times. The chain employs TRBV7-2 and TRBJ2-5; D not resolved. The CDR3 runs to 16 residues. V gave up 2 bases and J gave up 2 bases, with 15 bases separating them. From germline, CDR1 is SGHTA and CDR2 FQGNSA. In nucleotides, the CDR3 is TGTGCCAGCAGCTTAATCGTCCTAAACCTACAAGAGACCCAGTACTTC. Its translation: CASSLIVLNLQETQYF.

This clonotype came up a few times. The chain employs TRBV20-1 and TRBJ2-1; weak D call: TRBD1 (6 bases). V was shortened by 2 bases and J by 8 bases, with 16 bases between the two germline ends. CDR1 DFQATT and CDR2 SNEGSKA come from the germline V gene (reference sequence). This CDR3 has 14 residues. CDR3 coding DNA: TGCAGTGCTAGAACCATACAGGGCCTCGATGAGCAGTTCTTC. Its protein product is CSARTIQGLDEQFF.

The chain combines TRBV5-1 with TRBJ1-1; D call uncertain. The CDR3 has 14 residues. From germline, CDR1 is SGHRS and CDR2 YFSETQ. V lost 3 bases to trimming and J lost 4 bases, with 13 bases between them. The chain's CDR3 is CASSWGEVVTEAFF. CDR3 in DNA: TGCGCCAGCAGCTGGGGTGAGGTCGTCACTGAAGCTTTCTTT.

This clonotype appeared a few times. This sequence joins TRBV2 and TRBJ2-3; 12 bases line up with TRBD2. The junction had 5 bases not matched to a gene; V was cut back by 8 bases and J by 5 bases. CDR1 and CDR2 from the germline V gene are SNHLY and FYNNEI. The CDR3 runs to 14 residues. DNA for the CDR3: TGTGCCAGCCGCCCGGGACTAGCGGGAGATACGCAGTATTTT. Translation: CASRPGLAGDTQYF. Drawing the rest from reference TRBV2 and TRBJ2-3, the complete variable domain is EPEVTQTPSHQVTQMGQEVILRCVPISNHLYFYWYRQILGQKVEFLVSFYNNEISEKSEIFDDQFSVERPDGSNFTLKIRSTKLEDSAMYFCASRPGLAGDTQYFGPGTRLTVL.

This clonotype was seen more than once but under ten times. The chain links TRBV28 to TRBJ2-7; possibly TRBD1 or TRBD2 for D (5 bases each). Deletions cut 6 bases from V and 2 bases from J, with 17 bases between. The CDR3 covers 15 residues. Per germline, CDR1 MDHEN and CDR2 SYDVKM. The DNA for the CDR3 is TGTGCCAGCAGCCCGTTCCGGGACGGACCCTACGAGCAGTACTTC. Translated, it gives CASSPFRDGPYEQYF.

In its sample, this clonotype was seen a few times. V and J are TRBV20-1 and TRBJ2-2; D gene ambiguous. CDR1 and CDR2 (germline): DFQATT, SNEGSKA (reference sequence). This CDR3 spans 14 amino acids. Trimming shortened V by 3 bases and J by 1 base, and 9 bases separated the two germline ends. The CDR3 reads CSASSTRNTGELFF. CDR3 nucleotides: TGCAGTGCTAGTTCCACGCGGAACACCGGGGAGCTGTTTTTT.

This clonotype was counted a few times. The chain carries TRBV27 and TRBJ2-7; 7 bases agree with TRBD2. V lost 4 bases to trimming and J lost 7 bases; unmatched junction nucleotides: 4. Looked up from germline, CDR1 is MNHEY and CDR2 is SMNVEV (reference sequence). This CDR3 has 12 amino acids. CDR3 nucleotides: TGTGCCAGCAGTTCCCCCGGGAGGGAGCAGTACTTC. Protein product: CASSSPGREQYF.

This clonotype was detected a few times. J is TRBJ1-5 and V is TRBV10-3; maybe TRBD1 (6 bases). V was trimmed by 3 bases and J by 4 bases, leaving 13 bases between them. CDR3 length: 15 amino acids. Germline V CDR1 and CDR2: ENHRY, SYGVKD. The CDR3 is CAISDSDRINQPQHF. The CDR3 DNA is TGTGCCATCAGTGATTCGGACAGAATTAATCAGCCCCAGCATTTT.

J is TRBJ2-7 and V is TRBV20-1; TRBD2 is a possible D gene (5 bases). CDR1 and CDR2 from the germline V gene are DFQATT and SNEGSKA (reference sequence). Trimming took 0 bases from V and 7 from J, leaving 25 bases between them. CDR3 length: 17 amino acids. In DNA form, the CDR3 reads TGCAGTGCTAGAGATCCCTCCTCCTTGGGTGGAGGCAATGAGCAGTACTTC. Its protein is CSARDPSSLGGGNEQYF.

V gene TRBV19 combines with J gene TRBJ2-1, with D perhaps assigned TRBD1 or TRBD2 (5 bases each). The CDR3 length is 15 residues. Trimming stripped 5 bases from V and 4 bases from J, with 15 bases between. Germline CDR1 and CDR2: LNHDA and SQIVND (reference sequence). Here the CDR3 reads CASSGRGVSYNEQFF. CDR3 coding DNA: TGTGCCAGTAGTGGAAGGGGAGTATCATACAATGAGCAGTTCTTC.

V is TRBV2 and J is TRBJ2-7; no reliable D call. Germline CDR1 is SNHLY and CDR2 is FYNNEI. Trimming took 0 bases from V and 3 from J, leaving 9 bases between them. The CDR3 loop spans 14 amino acids. As DNA, the CDR3 is TGTGCCAGCAGTGAAGCCCAATCGGTCTACGAGCAGTACTTC. Amino acids: CASSEAQSVYEQYF.

The chain employs TRBV20-1 and TRBJ1-1, with D perhaps matching TRBD1 (6 bases). V lost 6 bases and J lost 5, with 16 bases in between. Germline V gene lookup returns CDR1 DFQATT and CDR2 SNEGSKA (reference sequence). The CDR3 runs to 13 residues. CDR3 in DNA: TGCAGTGCCCTGAACCCGAGGGGGACTGAAGCTTTCTTT. Residues: CSALNPRGTEAFF.

A few counts support this clonotype. CDR3 residues: CASSQLGALTDTQYF. CDR3 coding DNA: TGTGCCAGCAGCCAACTGGGGGCCCTCACAGATACGCAGTATTTT. The chain combines TRBV3-1 with TRBJ2-3; D possibly corresponds to TRBD1 (6 bases). Trimming stripped 2 bases from V and 2 bases from J, with 11 bases between. CDR1 and CDR2 from the germline V gene are LGHDT and YNNKEL (reference sequence). The CDR3 is made up of 15 amino acids.

The chain joins TRBV6-1 to TRBJ2-4; D remains ambiguous. Per germline, CDR1 MNHNS and CDR2 SASEGT. Trimming cost V 11 bases and J 3 bases, with 17 bases left between them. The CDR3 loop spans 14 amino acids. In nucleotides, the CDR3 is TGTGCCGGCGGTGAAAGGGCAGGCAAAAACATTCAGTACTTC. It yields the protein CAGGERAGKNIQYF.

This sequence joins TRBV20-1 and TRBJ2-7, with 13 bases that match TRBD2. V trimming: 0 bases; J trimming: 9 bases; junction bases outside the gene matches: 14. The CDR3 has 17 amino acids. Germline CDR1 and CDR2: DFQATT and SNEGSKA (reference sequence). The CDR3 is CSARDLRTSGSNNGQYF. For the CDR3, the DNA is TGCAGTGCTAGAGATCTTCGGACTAGCGGGAGTAATAACGGGCAGTACTTC.

V usage is TRBV20-1 and J usage is TRBJ1-6; D unclear. The V end lost 0 bases, the J end lost 9 bases, and 15 bases lay between the germline ends. This CDR3 has 15 residues. Germline loops: CDR1 DFQATT, CDR2 SNEGSKA (reference sequence). CDR3 sequence (DNA): TGCAGTGCTAGAGATCTTTCCGGCTTCGGTTCACCCCTCCACTTT. Its protein is CSARDLSGFGSPLHF.

The V and J genes are TRBV7-9 and TRBJ1-2; D gene unclear. This CDR3 contains 12 residues. From germline, CDR1 is SEHNR and CDR2 FQNEAQ (reference sequence). V was shortened by 4 bases and J by 8 bases, with 11 bases between the two germline ends. CDR3: CASSSPFRGYTF. The CDR3 nucleotides are TGTGCCAGCAGCTCTCCATTTCGGGGCTACACCTTC. The full variable domain, completed using reference TRBV7-9 and TRBJ1-2, is DTGVSQNPRHKITKRGQNVTFRCDPISEHNRLYWYRQTLGQGPEFLTYFQNEAQLEKSRLLSDRFSAERPKGSFSTLEIQRTEQGDSAMYLCASSSPFRGYTFGSGTRLTVV.

This clonotype has just a few counts. The chain links TRBV5-1 to TRBJ2-5; no firm D call. The CDR3 extends over 13 amino acids. The germline gives CDR1 SGHRS, CDR2 YFSETQ. V lost 4 bases, J lost 1 base, and 8 bases lay in between. CDR3 DNA sequence: TGCGCCAGCAGCACCAACGGCCAAGAGACCCAGTACTTC. Amino acids: CASSTNGQETQYF.

The V call is TRBV7-2, the J call TRBJ2-1, with 8 positions matching TRBD1. Germline CDR1 is SGHTA and CDR2 is FQGNSA. J was trimmed by 4 bases and V by 0 bases; bases with no gene match: 5. CDR3 length: 16 residues. The CDR3 coding sequence is TGTGCCAGCAGCTTAGCCCCGCAGGGGGCTTACAATGAGCAGTTCTTC. It encodes CASSLAPQGAYNEQFF.

The chain couples TRBV9 to TRBJ2-3; 8 positions agree with TRBD2. The CDR3 is made up of 14 amino acids. Germline V gene data show CDR1 as SGDLS and CDR2 as YYNGEE. V was clipped by 10 bases and J by 6 bases; unmatched bases: 13. CDR3 protein: CASGIAGPGDTQYF. The DNA for the CDR3 is TGTGCCTCCGGAATAGCGGGGCCGGGCGATACGCAGTATTTT.

The V and J genes are TRBV7-3 and TRBJ2-1, with 8 bases aligning to TRBD1. The J call may not be correct, given that the DNA end is closer to TRBJ2-7. CDR1 is SGHTA, CDR2 FQGTGA, per germline. CDR3 size: 15 residues. CDR3 loop: CASSQGTGWYNEQYF. The DNA of the CDR3 is TGTGCCAGCAGCCAGGGGACAGGTTGGTACAATGAGCAGTACTTC.

This clonotype was seen a few times. V and J are TRBV7-9 and TRBJ2-1, with 12 bases identical to TRBD2. This CDR3 has 16 amino acids. CDR1 and CDR2 from the germline V gene are SEHNR and FQNEAQ (reference sequence). V lost 6 bases to trimming and J lost 14 bases; unmatched junction nucleotides: 17. The CDR3 sequence: CASSSPTGSLAGGKFF. The CDR3 DNA is TGTGCCAGCAGTTCCCCGACAGGGTCCCTAGCGGGAGGGAAGTTCTTC.

With respect to this clonotype: It may be a read error: a sequence one base away is much more abundant. This chain links TRBV29-1 with TRBJ1-2, with unresolved D. Trimming shortened V by 5 bases and J by 2 bases, and 6 bases separated the two germline ends. This CDR3 comprises 11 residues. Germline CDR1 and CDR2: SQVTM and ANQGSEA. For the CDR3, the DNA is TGCAGCGTTAAGAAAAACTATGGCTACACCTTC. This encodes CSVKKNYGYTF.

V usage is TRBV9 and J usage is TRBJ2-7; a weak D match, TRBD2 (5 bases). The CDR3 contains 15 residues. Trimming stripped 0 bases from V and 7 bases from J, with 17 bases between. Germline V gene lookup returns CDR1 SGDLS and CDR2 YYNGEE. This chain's CDR3 is CASSVDTGVVNEQYF. In DNA, the CDR3 is TGTGCCAGCAGCGTAGATACCGGGGTGGTCAATGAGCAGTACTTC.

This clonotype was counted a few times. This chain links TRBV28 with TRBJ2-6; possible D gene TRBD1, 7 bases. V gave up 5 bases and J gave up 0 bases, with 11 bases separating them. CDR1 and CDR2 from the germline V gene are MDHEN and SYDVKM. The CDR3 loop spans 16 amino acids. CDR3 loop: CASSQGGYSGANVLTF. The DNA of the CDR3 is TGTGCCAGCAGTCAGGGGGGATACTCTGGGGCCAACGTCCTGACTTTC.

This chain uses TRBV2 with TRBJ1-4; unclear D gene. Germline lookup yields CDR1 SNHLY and CDR2 FYNNEI. Trimming pared 4 bases from V and 4 bases from J, leaving 7 bases between. The CDR3 length is 13 residues. CDR3 coding DNA: TGTGCCAGCAGTGGCCCTCTTAATGAAAAACTGTTTTTT. Residues: CASSGPLNEKLFF.